This T cell receptor (beta chain) was found in a study of STAT3 mutations in large granular lymphocyte leukemia. Study-level findings and limits: Treatment regimens differed across patients between samplings. Every T-cell large granular lymphocyte leukemia patient had at least one immunodominant TCR beta clonotype. Samples missed the first appearance of the clone. In several patients, dominant TCR clone burden exceeded STAT3 mutant burden.

With respect to this clone: Antigen specificity is unknown.

Each sample's TCRbeta library yielded on average around 40,000 productive templates. Data came from immunoSEQ multiplex PCR; TCRdb stores just in-frame clones and leaves some out. The sample contains about 42,000 clones, roughly 77% of which appear only once. The receptor was derived from a human donor with T large granular lymphocyte leukemia. Some clones in this sample may be carry-over from other donors' samples. Sequencing was carried out using PBMCs.

The CDR3 reads CASSGGGGLYGYTF. In DNA form, the CDR3 reads TGTGCCAGCAGCGGGGGGGGAGGATTATATGGCTACACCTTC. V and J are TRBV6-5 and TRBJ1-2, with a weak D call TRBD1 (5 bases). CDR1 and CDR2 from the germline V gene are MNHEY and SVGAGI. CDR3 length: 14 residues. V gave up 6 bases and J gave up 5 bases, with 16 bases separating them.